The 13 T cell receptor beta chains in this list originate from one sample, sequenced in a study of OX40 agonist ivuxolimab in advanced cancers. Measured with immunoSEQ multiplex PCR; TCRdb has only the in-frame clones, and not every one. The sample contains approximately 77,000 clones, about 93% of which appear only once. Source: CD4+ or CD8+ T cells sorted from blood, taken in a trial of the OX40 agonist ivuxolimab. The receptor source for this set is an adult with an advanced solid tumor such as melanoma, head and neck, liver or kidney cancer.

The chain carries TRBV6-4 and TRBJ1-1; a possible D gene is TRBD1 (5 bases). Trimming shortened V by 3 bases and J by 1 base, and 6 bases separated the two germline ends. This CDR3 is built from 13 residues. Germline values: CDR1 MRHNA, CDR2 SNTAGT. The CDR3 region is CASSEQANTEAFF. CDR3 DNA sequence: TGTGCCAGCAGTGAACAGGCGAACACTGAAGCTTTCTTT.

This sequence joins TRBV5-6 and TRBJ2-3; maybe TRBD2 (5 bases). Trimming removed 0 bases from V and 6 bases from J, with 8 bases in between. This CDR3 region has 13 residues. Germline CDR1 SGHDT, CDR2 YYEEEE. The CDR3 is CASSLGRGDTQYF. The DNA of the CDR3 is TGTGCCAGCAGCTTGGGCCGGGGTGATACGCAGTATTTT.

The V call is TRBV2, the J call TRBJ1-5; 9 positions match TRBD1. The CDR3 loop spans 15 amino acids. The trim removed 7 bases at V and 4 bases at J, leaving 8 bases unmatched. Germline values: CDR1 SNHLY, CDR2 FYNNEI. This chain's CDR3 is CASTDDRGGNQPQHF. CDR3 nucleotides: TGTGCCAGCACCGACGACAGGGGGGGTAATCAGCCCCAGCATTTT.

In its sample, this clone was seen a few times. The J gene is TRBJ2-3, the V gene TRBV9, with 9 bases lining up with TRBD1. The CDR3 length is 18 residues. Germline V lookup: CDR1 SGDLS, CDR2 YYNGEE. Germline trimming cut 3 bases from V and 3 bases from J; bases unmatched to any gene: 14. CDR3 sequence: CASSASGTGTGGTDTQYF. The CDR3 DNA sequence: TGTGCCAGCAGCGCATCCGGGACAGGGACGGGGGGAACAGATACGCAGTATTTT.

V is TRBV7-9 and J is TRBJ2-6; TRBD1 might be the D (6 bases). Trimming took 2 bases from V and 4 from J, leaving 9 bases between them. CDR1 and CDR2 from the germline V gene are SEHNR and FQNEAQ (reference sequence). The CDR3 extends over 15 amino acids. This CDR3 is CASSLPGQGANVLTF. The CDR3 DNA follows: TGTGCCAGCAGCTTACCCGGACAGGGGGCCAACGTCCTGACTTTC.

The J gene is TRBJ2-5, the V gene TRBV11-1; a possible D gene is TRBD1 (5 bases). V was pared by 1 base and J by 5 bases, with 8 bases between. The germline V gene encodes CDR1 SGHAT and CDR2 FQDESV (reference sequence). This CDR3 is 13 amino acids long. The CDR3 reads CASSLGGPETQYF. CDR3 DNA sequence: TGTGCCAGCAGCTTAGGGGGCCCGGAGACCCAGTACTTC.

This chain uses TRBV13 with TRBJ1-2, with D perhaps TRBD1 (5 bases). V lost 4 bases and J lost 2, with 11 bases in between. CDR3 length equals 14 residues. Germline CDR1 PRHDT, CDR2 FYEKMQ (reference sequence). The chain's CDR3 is CASSSTTGNYGYTF. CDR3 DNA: TGTGCCAGCAGCTCCACCACAGGCAACTATGGCTACACCTTC.

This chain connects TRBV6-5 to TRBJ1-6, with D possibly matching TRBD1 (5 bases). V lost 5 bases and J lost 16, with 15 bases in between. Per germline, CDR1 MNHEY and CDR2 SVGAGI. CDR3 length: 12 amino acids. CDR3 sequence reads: CASSNVDTRLHF. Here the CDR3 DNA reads TGTGCCAGCAGTAACGTGGACACCCGGCTCCACTTT.

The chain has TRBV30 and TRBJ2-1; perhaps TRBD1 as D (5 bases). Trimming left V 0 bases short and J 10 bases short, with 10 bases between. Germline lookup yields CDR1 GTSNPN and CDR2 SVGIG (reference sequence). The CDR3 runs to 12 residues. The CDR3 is CAWSVRGEEQFF. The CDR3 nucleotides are TGTGCCTGGAGTGTAAGGGGTGAGGAGCAGTTCTTC.

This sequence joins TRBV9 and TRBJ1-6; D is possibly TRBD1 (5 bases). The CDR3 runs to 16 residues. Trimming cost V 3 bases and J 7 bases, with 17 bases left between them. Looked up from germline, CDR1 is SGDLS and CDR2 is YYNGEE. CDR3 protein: CASSAPGTGLNSPLHF. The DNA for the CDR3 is TGTGCCAGCAGCGCACCGGGTACGGGACTCAATTCACCCCTCCACTTT.

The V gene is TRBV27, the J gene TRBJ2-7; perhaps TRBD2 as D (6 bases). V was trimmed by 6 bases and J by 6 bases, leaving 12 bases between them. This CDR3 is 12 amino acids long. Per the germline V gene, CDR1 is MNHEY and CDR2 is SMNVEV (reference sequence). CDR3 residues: CASRPNGGEQYF. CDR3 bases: TGTGCCAGCAGACCGAACGGGGGCGAGCAGTACTTC.

The CDR3 reads CASSGWTGMAQYF. The CDR3, as DNA: TGTGCCAGCAGTGGATGGACAGGGATGGCGCAGTACTTC. The chain uses TRBV27 and TRBJ2-7; 8 nucleotides line up with TRBD1. The V and J ends lost 5 bases and 9 bases, in that order; junction bases with no gene match: 9. Germline V gene data show CDR1 as MNHEY and CDR2 as SMNVEV (reference sequence). The CDR3 runs to 13 residues.

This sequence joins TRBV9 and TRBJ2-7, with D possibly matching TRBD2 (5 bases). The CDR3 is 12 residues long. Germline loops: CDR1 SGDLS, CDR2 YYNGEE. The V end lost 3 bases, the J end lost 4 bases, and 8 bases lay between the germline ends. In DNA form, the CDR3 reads TGTGCCAGCAGCGAGGGAGCTTACGAGCAGTACTTC. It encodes CASSEGAYEQYF.